The sequence of this T cell receptor beta chain was determined in a study of T cell responses to AZD1222 COVID-19 vaccine. In the case of this clone: Its target is unknown.

The CDR3 consists of 13 residues. Between the trimmed V and J ends, which lost 4 bases and 8 bases, there was a span of 17 bases. CDR1 and CDR2 (germline): SQVTM, ANQGSEA. Second-dose recipients at about 4 or about 12 weeks were treated as one pooled group. Profiling relied on immunoSEQ multiplex PCR, and the TCRdb table lists in-frame clones only, not all of them. The sample contains approximately 200,000 clones, about 89% of which appear only once. Study-level points and caveats: White British people made up most donors, females outnumbered males, and clonal diversity was possibly underestimated. Baseline antibody screening turned up just a handful of seropositive AZD1222 recipients. Reports indicate that nearly half of spike-specific TCRs are directed at unmutated variant regions.

The chain employs TRBV29-1 and TRBJ1-2; D perhaps matches TRBD1 (5 bases). The clonotype originates from an adult who received the AZD1222 COVID-19 vaccine. Here the sequenced sample was peripheral blood, taken 28 days after the second AZD1222 dose. In DNA, the CDR3 is TGCAGCGTTGGCTGGGGGGTTATCGAGGGCTACACCTTC. This gives the protein CSVGWGVIEGYTF.